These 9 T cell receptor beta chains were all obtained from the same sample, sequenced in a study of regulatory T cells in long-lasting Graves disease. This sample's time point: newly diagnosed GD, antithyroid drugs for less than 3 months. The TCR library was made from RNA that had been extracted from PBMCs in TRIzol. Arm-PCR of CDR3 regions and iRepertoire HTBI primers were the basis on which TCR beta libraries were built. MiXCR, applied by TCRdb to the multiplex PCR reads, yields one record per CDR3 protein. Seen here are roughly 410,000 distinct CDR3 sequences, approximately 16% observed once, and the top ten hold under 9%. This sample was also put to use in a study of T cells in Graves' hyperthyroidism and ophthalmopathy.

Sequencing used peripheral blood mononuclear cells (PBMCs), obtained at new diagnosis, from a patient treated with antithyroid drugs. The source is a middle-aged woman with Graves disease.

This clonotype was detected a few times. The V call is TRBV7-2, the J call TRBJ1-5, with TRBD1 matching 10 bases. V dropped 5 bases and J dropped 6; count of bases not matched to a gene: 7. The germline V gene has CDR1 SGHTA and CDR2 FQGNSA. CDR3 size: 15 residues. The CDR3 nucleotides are TGTGCCAGCAGCCCCGGGACAGGGGTAGGTCAGCCCCAGCATTTT. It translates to CASSPGTGVGQPQHF. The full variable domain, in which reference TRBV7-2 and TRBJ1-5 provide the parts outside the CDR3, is GAGVSQSPSNKVTEKGKDVELRCDPISGHTALYWYRQSLGQGLEFLIYFQGNSAPDKSGLPSDRFSAERTGGSVSTLTIQRTQQEDSAVYLCASSPGTGVGQPQHFGDGTRLSIL.

The CDR3 nucleotides read TGTGCCAGCAGTTACGCGCTTGGGATCTGGACTGAAGCTTTCTTT. This encodes CASSYALGIWTEAFF. This chain links TRBV6-5 with TRBJ1-1, with D hard to call. CDR3 length equals 15 residues. Trimming left V 2 bases short and J 5 bases short, with 15 bases between. CDR1 is MNHEY and CDR2 is SVGAGI in the germline V gene.

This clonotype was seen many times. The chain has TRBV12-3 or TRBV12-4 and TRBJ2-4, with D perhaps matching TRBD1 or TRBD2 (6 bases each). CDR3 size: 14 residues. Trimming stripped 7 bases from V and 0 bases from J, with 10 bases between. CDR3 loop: CASTRGLAKNIQYF. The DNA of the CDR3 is TGTGCCAGCACCAGGGGACTAGCCAAAAACATTCAGTACTTC.

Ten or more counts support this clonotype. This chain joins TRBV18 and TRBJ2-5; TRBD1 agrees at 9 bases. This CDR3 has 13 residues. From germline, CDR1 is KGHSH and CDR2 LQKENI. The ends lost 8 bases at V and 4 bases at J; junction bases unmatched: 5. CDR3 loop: CASSPDRGETQYF. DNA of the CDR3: TGTGCCAGCAGCCCGGACAGGGGAGAGACCCAGTACTTC.

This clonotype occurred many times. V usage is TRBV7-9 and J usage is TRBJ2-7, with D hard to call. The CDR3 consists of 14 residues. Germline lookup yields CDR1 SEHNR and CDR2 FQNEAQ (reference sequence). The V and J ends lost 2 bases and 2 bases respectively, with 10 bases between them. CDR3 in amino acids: CASSLYLGTYEQYF. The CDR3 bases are TGTGCCAGCAGCTTATATTTAGGTACCTACGAGCAGTACTTC.

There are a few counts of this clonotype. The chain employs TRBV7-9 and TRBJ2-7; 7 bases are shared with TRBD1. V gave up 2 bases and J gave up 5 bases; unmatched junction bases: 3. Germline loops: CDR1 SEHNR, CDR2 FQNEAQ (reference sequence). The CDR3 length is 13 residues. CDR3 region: CASSLYTGDEQYF. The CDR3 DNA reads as TGTGCCAGCAGCTTATATACAGGGGACGAGCAGTACTTC. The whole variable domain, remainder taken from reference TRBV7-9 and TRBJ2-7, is DTGVSQNPRHKITKRGQNVTFRCDPISEHNRLYWYRQTLGQGPEFLTYFQNEAQLEKSRLLSDRFSAERPKGSFSTLEIQRTEQGDSAMYLCASSLYTGDEQYFGPGTRLTVT.

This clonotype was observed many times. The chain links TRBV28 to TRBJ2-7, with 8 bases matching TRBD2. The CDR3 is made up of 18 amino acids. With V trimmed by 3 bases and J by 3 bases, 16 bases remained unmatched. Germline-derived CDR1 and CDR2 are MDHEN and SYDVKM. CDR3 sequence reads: CASSLNPTQREPSYEQYF. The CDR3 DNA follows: TGTGCCAGCAGTTTGAACCCAACTCAGCGGGAGCCTAGCTACGAGCAGTACTTC.

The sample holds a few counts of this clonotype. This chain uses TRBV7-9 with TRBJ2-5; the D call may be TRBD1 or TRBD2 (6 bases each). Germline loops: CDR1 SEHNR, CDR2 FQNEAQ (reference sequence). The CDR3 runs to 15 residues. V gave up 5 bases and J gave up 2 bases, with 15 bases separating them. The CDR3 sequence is CASSQTRGLQETQYF. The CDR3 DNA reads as TGTGCCAGCAGCCAAACCAGGGGACTTCAAGAGACCCAGTACTTC.

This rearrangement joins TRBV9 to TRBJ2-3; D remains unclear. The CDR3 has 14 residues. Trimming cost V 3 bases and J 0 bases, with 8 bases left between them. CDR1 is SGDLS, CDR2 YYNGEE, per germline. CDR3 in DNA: TGTGCCAGCAGCGGACGGGTCAGCACAGATACGCAGTATTTT. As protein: CASSGRVSTDTQYF. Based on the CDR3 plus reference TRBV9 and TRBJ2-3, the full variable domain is DSGVTQTPKHLITATGQRVTLRCSPRSGDLSVYWYQQSLDQGLQFLIQYYNGEERAKGNILERFSAQQFPDLHSELNLSSLELGDSALYFCASSGRVSTDTQYFGPGTRLTVL.